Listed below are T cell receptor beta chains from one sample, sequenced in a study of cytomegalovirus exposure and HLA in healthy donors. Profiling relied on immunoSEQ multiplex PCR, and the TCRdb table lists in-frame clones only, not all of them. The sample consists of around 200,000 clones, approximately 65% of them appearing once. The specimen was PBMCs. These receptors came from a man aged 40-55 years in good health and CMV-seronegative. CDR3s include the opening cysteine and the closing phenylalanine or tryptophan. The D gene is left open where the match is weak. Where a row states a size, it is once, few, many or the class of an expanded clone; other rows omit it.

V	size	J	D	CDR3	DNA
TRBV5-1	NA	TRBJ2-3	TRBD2	CASSPGTRAADTQYF	TGCGCCAGCAGCCCGGGGACTAGGGCGGCAGATACGCAGTATTTT
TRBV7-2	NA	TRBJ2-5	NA	CASSLDSLSQYF	TGTGCCAGCAGCCTGGACTCCCTGTCCCAGTACTTC
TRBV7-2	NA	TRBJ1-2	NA	CASTSSDLRGYGYTF	TGTGCCAGCACCTCATCGGACCTAAGGGGCTATGGCTACACCTTC
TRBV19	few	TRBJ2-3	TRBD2	CASSITATSGKHTDTQYF	TGTGCCAGTAGTATCACCGCGACTAGCGGGAAGCACACAGATACGCAGTATTTT
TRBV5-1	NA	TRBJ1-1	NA	CASSLVQGDTEAFF	TGCGCCAGCAGCTTGGTTCAGGGCGATACTGAAGCTTTCTTT
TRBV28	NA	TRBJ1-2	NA	CASSRGEGIYGYTF	TGTGCCAGCAGCAGAGGGGAGGGGATCTATGGCTACACCTTC
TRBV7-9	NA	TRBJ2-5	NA	CASSLRRGRDETQYF	TGTGCCAGCAGCTTAAGGAGGGGGCGGGACGAGACCCAGTACTTC
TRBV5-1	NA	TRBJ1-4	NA	CASRVQATNEKLFF	TGCGCCAGCAGGGTCCAGGCAACTAATGAAAAACTGTTTTTT
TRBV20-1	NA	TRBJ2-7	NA	CSATRDTQYF	TGCAGTGCTACTAGGGACACCCAGTACTTC
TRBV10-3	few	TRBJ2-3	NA	CAIGDTVADTQYF	TGTGCCATCGGGGACACGGTGGCAGATACGCAGTATTTT
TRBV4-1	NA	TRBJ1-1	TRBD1	CASSQGQAANTEAFF	TGTGCCAGCAGCCAAGGACAGGCAGCGAACACTGAAGCTTTCTTT
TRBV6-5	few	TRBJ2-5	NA	CASSNHIWEQYF	TGTGCCAGCAGTAACCACATTTGGGAGCAGTACTTC
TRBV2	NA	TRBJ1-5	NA	CASSPQGRSNQPQHF	TGTGCCAGCAGTCCCCAGGGTCGTAGCAATCAGCCCCAGCATTTT
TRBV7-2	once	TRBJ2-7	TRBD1	CASSLTDRSSYEQYF	TGTGCCAGCAGCCTGACGGACAGGAGCTCCTACGAGCAGTACTTC
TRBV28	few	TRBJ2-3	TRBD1	CASSLTQAHRGDTQYF	TGTGCCAGCAGTTTAACTCAGGCCCACAGGGGTGATACGCAGTATTTT
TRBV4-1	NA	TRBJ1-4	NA	CASSVERQPYEKLFF	TGCGCCAGCAGCGTAGAAAGACAGCCATATGAAAAACTGTTTTTT
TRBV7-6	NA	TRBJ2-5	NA	CASSLSGNQQTQYF	TGTGCCAGCAGCTTATCAGGGAACCAACAGACCCAGTACTTC
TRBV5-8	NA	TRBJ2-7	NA	CASSFEGVAYEQYF	TGTGCCAGCAGCTTCGAGGGGGTAGCCTACGAGCAGTACTTC
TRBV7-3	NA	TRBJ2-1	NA	CASSLRGVSVTEQFF	TGTGCCAGCAGCTTAAGGGGGGTCTCTGTGACTGAGCAGTTCTTC
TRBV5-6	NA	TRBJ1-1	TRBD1	CASRPTVTGGTEAFF	TGTGCCAGCAGACCGACCGTCACAGGGGGCACTGAAGCTTTCTTT
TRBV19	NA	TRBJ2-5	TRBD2	CASSRRLAGGQETQYF	TGTGCCAGTAGCCGTCGACTAGCGGGGGGGCAAGAGACCCAGTACTTC
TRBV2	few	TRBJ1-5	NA	CASSARGLYQPQHF	TGTGCCAGCAGTGCCAGGGGTCTATATCAGCCCCAGCATTTT
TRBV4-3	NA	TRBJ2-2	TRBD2	CASSQDPLAERTGELFF	TGCGCCAGCAGCCAAGATCCGCTAGCGGAAAGAACCGGGGAGCTGTTTTTT
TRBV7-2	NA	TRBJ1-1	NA	CASSLVPGYTEAFF	TGTGCCAGCAGCTTAGTCCCGGGTTACACTGAAGCTTTCTTT
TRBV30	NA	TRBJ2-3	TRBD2	CAWSPLASGGTDTRYF	TGTGCCTGGAGCCCCCTAGCAAGCGGGGGCACAGATACGCGGTATTTT
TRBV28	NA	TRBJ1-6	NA	CASSLLDSERSPLHF	TGTGCCAGCAGTTTACTCGACAGTGAGCGCTCACCCCTCCACTTT
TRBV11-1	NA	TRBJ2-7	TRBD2	CVSSLTIRTSSYEQYF	TGTGTCAGCAGCTTAACGATAAGGACTAGTTCTTACGAGCAGTACTTC
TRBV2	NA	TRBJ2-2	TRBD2	CASSEGGSPGELFF	TGTGCCAGCAGTGAGGGAGGGAGCCCCGGGGAGCTGTTTTTT
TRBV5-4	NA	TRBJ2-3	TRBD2	CASSSVAGSDTQYF	TGTGCCAGCAGCTCGGTAGCGGGGTCAGATACGCAGTATTTT
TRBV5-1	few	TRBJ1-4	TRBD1	CASSLGDRVNEKLFF	TGCGCCAGCAGCTTGGGGGACAGGGTTAATGAAAAACTGTTTTTT
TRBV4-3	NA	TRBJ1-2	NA	CASSQVGQGHGYTF	TGCGCCAGCAGCCAAGTAGGCCAGGGGCATGGCTACACCTTC
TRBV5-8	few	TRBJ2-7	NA	CASSLDREYEQYF	TGTGCCAGCAGCTTAGACAGAGAATACGAGCAGTACTTC
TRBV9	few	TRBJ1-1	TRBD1	CASSVTWDSEAFF	TGTGCCAGCAGCGTCACTTGGGACAGCGAAGCTTTCTTT
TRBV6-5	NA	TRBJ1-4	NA	CASSDNRAEEKLFF	TGTGCCAGCAGTGATAACAGGGCCGAGGAAAAACTGTTTTTT
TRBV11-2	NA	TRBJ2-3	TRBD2	CASSLDLTSGGEVDTQYF	TGTGCCAGCAGCTTAGATCTAACTAGCGGGGGAGAGGTAGATACGCAGTATTTT
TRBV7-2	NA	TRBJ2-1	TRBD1	CASTIRQGAVNEQFF	TGTGCCAGCACCATAAGGCAGGGGGCAGTCAATGAGCAGTTCTTC
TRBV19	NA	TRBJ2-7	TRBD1	CASSIDRDRHYEQYF	TGTGCCAGTAGTATAGATCGGGACAGGCATTACGAGCAGTACTTC
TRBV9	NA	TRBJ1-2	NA	CASKGTFYGYTF	TGTGCCAGCAAAGGGACTTTCTATGGCTACACCTTC
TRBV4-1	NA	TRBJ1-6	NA	CASSQAGWREAPLHF	TGCGCCAGCAGCCAAGCGGGCTGGAGGGAGGCACCCCTCCACTTT
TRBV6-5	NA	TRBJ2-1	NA	CASSYPGLARPEQFF	TGTGCCAGCAGTTATCCGGGACTCGCGCGGCCTGAGCAGTTCTTC
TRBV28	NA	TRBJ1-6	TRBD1	CASRPGTGRSPLHF	TGTGCCAGCAGGCCAGGGACAGGGAGGTCACCCCTCCACTTT
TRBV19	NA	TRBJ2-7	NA	CASSNSAEGYEQYF	TGTGCCAGTAGTAATTCAGCGGAAGGCTACGAGCAGTACTTC
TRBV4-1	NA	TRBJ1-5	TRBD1	CASSQEGQGIWEPQHF	TGCGCCAGCAGCCAAGAGGGACAGGGAATTTGGGAGCCCCAGCATTTT
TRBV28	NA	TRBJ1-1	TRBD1	CASSSRQGSTEAFF	TGTGCCAGCAGTTCCCGACAGGGGAGCACTGAAGCTTTCTTT
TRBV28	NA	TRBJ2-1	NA	CASSFKDRVYNEQFF	TGTGCCAGCAGTTTCAAGGACAGAGTATACAATGAGCAGTTCTTC
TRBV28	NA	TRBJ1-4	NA	CASSFSGATNEKLFF	TGTGCCAGCAGTTTTAGCGGGGCAACTAATGAAAAACTGTTTTTT
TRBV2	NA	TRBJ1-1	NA	CASSEGGMNTEAFF	TGTGCCAGCAGTGAGGGGGGGATGAACACTGAAGCTTTCTTT
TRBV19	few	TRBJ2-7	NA	CASSRSGISYEQYF	TGTGCCAGTAGTAGGTCCGGGATCTCCTACGAGCAGTACTTC
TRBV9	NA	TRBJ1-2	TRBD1	CASSVVADLTGGYGYTF	TGTGCCAGCAGCGTAGTAGCGGACCTTACAGGGGGCTATGGCTACACCTTC
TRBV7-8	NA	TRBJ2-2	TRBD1	CASSSRDRGAAGELFF	TGTGCCAGCAGCTCGAGGGACAGGGGCGCCGCCGGGGAGCTGTTTTTT
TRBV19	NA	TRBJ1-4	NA	CASSILDSQYEKLFF	TGTGCCAGTAGTATTTTGGACAGCCAATATGAAAAACTGTTTTTT
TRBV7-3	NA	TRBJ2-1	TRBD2	CASSLMDAGGNNEQFF	TGTGCCAGCAGCTTAATGGACGCGGGAGGGAACAATGAGCAGTTCTTC
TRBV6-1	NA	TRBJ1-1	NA	CASRPQVMNTEAFF	TGTGCCAGCAGACCACAGGTTATGAACACTGAAGCTTTCTTT
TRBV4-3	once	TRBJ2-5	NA	CASSPSVGGRETQYF	TGCGCCAGCAGCCCAAGTGTGGGGGGTAGGGAGACCCAGTACTTC
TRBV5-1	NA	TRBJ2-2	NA	CASSADLGGELFF	TGCGCCAGCAGCGCGGACTTAGGCGGGGAGCTGTTTTTT
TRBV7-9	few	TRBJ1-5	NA	CASSLRGGDNQPQHF	TGTGCCAGCAGCTTGCGAGGGGGAGACAATCAGCCCCAGCATTTT
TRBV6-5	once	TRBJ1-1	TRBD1	CASSFFGTGMNTEAFF	TGTGCCAGCAGTTTTTTTGGGACAGGGATGAACACTGAAGCTTTCTTT
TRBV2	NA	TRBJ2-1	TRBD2	CASSARLAGDNEQFF	TGTGCCAGCAGCGCAAGACTAGCGGGGGACAATGAGCAGTTCTTC
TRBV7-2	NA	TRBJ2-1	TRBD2	CASSPPGGGRDEQFF	TGTGCCAGCAGCCCGCCCGGGGGGGGCCGGGATGAGCAGTTCTTC
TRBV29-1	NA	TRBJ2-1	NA	CSVHMTYLGSYNEQFF	TGCAGCGTTCATATGACTTACCTCGGCTCCTACAATGAGCAGTTCTTC